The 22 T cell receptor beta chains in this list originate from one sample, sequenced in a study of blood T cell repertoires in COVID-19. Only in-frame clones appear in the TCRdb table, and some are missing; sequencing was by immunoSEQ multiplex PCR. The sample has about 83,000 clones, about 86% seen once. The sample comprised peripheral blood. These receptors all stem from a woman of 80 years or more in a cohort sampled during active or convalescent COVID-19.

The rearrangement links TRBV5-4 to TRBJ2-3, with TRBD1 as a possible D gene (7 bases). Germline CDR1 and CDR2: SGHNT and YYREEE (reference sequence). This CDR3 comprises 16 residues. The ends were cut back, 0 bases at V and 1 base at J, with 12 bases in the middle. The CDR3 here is CASSLDRGGGTDTQYF. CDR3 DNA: TGTGCCAGCAGCTTGGACAGGGGCGGGGGCACAGATACGCAGTATTTT.

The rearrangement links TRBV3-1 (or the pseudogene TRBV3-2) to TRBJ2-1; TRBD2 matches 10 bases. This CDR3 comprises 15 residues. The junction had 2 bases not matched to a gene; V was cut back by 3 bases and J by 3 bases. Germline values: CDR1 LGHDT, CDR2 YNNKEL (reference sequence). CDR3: CASSHSGGGYNEQFF. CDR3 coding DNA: TGTGCCAGCAGCCACAGCGGGGGGGGCTACAATGAGCAGTTCTTC.

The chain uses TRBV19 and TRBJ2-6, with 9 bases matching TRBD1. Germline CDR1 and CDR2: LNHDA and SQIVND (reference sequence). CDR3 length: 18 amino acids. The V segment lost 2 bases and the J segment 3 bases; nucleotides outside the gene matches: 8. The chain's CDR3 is CASSISPDRGFGANVLTF. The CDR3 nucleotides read TGTGCCAGTAGTATATCCCCTGACAGGGGGTTTGGGGCCAACGTCCTGACTTTC.

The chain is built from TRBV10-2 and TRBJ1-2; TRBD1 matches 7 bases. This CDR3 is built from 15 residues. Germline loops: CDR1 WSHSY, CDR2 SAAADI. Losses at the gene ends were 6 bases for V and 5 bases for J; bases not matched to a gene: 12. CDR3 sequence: CASSQAGQAVYGYTF. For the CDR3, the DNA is TGCGCCAGCAGCCAGGCCGGACAGGCGGTTTATGGCTACACCTTC.

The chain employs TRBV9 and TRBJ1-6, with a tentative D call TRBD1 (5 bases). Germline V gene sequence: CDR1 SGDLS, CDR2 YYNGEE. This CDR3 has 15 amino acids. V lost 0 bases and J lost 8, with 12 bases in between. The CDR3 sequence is CASSVGSQGYSPLHF. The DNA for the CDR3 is TGTGCCAGCAGCGTAGGGAGCCAGGGTTATTCACCCCTCCACTTT.

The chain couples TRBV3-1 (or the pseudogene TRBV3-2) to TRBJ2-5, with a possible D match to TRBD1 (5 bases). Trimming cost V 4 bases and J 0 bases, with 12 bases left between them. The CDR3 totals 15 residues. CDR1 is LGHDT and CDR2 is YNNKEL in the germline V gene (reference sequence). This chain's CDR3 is CASSRGQSYQETQYF. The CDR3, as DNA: TGTGCCAGCAGCCGCGGACAATCCTACCAAGAGACCCAGTACTTC.

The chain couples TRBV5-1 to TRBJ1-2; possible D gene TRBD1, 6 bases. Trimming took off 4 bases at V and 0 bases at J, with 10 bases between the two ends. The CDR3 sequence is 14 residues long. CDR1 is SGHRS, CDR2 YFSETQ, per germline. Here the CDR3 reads CASSPTGTNYGYTF. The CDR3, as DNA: TGCGCCAGCAGCCCTACAGGGACTAACTATGGCTACACCTTC.

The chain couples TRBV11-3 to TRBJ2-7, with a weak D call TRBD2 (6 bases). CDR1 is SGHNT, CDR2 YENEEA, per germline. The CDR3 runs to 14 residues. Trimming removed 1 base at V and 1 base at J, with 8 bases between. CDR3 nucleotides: TGTGCCAGCAGCTTAGGAGGGAGGTCCTACGAGCAGTACTTC. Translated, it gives CASSLGGRSYEQYF. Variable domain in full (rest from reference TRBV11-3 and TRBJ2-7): EAGVVQSPRYKIIEKKQPVAFWCNPISGHNTLYWYLQNLGQGPELLIRYENEEAVDDSQLPKDRFSAERLKGVDSTLKIQPAELGDSAVYLCASSLGGRSYEQYFGPGTRLTVT.

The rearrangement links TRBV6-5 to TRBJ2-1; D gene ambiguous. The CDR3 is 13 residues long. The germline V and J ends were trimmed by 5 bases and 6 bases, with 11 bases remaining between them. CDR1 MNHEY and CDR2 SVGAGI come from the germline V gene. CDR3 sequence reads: CASSLSGRNEQFF. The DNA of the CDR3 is TGTGCCAGCAGTCTTTCAGGTCGCAATGAGCAGTTCTTC.

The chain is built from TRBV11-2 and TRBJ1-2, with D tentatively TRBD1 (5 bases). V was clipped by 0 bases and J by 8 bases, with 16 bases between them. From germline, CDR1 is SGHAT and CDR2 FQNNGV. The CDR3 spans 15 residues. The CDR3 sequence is CASSLEGARVGGYTF. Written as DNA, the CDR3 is TGTGCCAGCAGCTTAGAAGGGGCCCGAGTTGGAGGCTACACCTTC.

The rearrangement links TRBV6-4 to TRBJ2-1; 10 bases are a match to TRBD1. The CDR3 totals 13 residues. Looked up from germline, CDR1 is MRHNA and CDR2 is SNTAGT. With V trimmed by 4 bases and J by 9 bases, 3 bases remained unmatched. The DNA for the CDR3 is TGTGCCAGCAGTGTGACAGGGGGCGGTGAGCAGTTCTTC. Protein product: CASSVTGGGEQFF.

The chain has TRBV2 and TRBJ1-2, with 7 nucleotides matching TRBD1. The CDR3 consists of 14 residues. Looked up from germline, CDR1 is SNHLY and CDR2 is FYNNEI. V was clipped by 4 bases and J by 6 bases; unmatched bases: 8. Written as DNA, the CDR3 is TGTGCCAGCAGTGGAATAGGGGGCTCCGATGGCTACACCTTC. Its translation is CASSGIGGSDGYTF.

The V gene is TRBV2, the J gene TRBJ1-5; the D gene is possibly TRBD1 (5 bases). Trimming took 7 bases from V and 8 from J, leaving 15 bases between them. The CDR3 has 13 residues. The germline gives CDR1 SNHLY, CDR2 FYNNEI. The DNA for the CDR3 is TGTGCCAGCAAAGGTGAGACAGTTGAGCCCCAGCATTTT. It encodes CASKGETVEPQHF.

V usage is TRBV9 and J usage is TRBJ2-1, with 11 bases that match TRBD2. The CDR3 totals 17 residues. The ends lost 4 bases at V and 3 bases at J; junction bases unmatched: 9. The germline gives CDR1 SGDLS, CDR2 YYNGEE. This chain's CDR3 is CASSPRGGTSGYNEQFF. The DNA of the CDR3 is TGTGCCAGCAGCCCCAGAGGCGGGACTAGCGGCTACAATGAGCAGTTCTTC. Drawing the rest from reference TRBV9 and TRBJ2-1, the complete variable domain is DSGVTQTPKHLITATGQRVTLRCSPRSGDLSVYWYQQSLDQGLQFLIQYYNGEERAKGNILERFSAQQFPDLHSELNLSSLELGDSALYFCASSPRGGTSGYNEQFFGPGTRLTVL.

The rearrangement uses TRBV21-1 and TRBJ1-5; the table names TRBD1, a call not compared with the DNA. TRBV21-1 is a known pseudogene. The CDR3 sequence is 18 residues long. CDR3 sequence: CASSLPDRGGEYNQPQHF. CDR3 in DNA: TGTGCCAGCAGCCTTCCGGACAGGGGAGGTGAGTACAATCAGCCCCAGCATTTT.

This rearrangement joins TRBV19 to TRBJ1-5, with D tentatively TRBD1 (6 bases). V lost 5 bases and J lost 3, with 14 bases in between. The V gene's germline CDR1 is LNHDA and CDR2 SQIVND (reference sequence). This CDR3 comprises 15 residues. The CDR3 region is CASSRPAGDNQPQHF. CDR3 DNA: TGTGCCAGTAGTCGGCCGGCAGGGGACAATCAGCCCCAGCATTTT.

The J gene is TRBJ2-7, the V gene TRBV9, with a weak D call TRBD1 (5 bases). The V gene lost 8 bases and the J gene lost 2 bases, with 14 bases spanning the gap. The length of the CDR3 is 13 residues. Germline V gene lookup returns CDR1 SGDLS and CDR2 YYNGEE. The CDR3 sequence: CARGQRVAYEQYV. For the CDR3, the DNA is TGTGCCAGGGGGCAACGCGTCGCCTACGAGCAGTACGTC.

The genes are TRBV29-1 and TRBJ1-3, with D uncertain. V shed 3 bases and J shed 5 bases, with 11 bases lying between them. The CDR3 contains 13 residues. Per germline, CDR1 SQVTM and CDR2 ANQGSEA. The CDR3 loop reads CSVEVTTRNTIYF. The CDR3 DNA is TGCAGCGTTGAGGTGACAACCAGAAACACCATATATTTT.

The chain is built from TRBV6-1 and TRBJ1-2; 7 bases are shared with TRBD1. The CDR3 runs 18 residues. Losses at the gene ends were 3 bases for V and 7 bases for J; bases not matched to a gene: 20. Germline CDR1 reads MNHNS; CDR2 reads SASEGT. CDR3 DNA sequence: TGTGCCAGCAGTGATAAATCCGGGACAGTCATCTGGATGGGTGGCTACACCTTC. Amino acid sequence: CASSDKSGTVIWMGGYTF.

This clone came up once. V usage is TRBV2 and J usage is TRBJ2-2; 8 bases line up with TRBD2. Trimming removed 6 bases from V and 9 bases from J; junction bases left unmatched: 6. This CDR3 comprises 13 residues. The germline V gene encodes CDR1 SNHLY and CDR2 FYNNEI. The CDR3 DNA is TGTGCCAGCAGGATGACTAGCGTCCGGGAGCTGTTTTTT. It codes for CASRMTSVRELFF.

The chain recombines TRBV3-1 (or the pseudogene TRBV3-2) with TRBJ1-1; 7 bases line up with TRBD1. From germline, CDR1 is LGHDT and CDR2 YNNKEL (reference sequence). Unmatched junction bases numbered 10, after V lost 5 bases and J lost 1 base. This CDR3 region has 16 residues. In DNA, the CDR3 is TGTGCCAGCAGCGTACAGGGGTGGCTTGGGAACACTGAAGCTTTCTTT. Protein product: CASSVQGWLGNTEAFF.

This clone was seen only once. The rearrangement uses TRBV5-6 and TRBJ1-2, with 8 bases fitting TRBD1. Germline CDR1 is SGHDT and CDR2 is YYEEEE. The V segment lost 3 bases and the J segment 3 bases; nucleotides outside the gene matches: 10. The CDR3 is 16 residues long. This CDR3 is CASSWIGQGEDYGYTF. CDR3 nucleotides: TGTGCCAGCAGCTGGATCGGACAGGGTGAGGACTATGGCTACACCTTC.